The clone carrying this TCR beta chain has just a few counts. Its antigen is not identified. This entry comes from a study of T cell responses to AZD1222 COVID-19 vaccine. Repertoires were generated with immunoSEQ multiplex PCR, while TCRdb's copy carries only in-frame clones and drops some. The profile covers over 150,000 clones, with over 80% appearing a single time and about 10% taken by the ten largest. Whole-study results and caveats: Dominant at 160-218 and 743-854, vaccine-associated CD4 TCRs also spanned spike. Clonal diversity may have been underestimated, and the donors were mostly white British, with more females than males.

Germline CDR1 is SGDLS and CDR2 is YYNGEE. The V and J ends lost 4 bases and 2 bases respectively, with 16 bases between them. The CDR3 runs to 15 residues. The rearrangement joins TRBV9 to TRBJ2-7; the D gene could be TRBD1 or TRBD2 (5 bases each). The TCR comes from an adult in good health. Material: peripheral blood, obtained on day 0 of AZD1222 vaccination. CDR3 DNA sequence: TGTGCCAGCAGCCCACGGAGAGGGGCGGCCTACGAGCAGTACTTC. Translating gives CASSPRRGAAYEQYF.